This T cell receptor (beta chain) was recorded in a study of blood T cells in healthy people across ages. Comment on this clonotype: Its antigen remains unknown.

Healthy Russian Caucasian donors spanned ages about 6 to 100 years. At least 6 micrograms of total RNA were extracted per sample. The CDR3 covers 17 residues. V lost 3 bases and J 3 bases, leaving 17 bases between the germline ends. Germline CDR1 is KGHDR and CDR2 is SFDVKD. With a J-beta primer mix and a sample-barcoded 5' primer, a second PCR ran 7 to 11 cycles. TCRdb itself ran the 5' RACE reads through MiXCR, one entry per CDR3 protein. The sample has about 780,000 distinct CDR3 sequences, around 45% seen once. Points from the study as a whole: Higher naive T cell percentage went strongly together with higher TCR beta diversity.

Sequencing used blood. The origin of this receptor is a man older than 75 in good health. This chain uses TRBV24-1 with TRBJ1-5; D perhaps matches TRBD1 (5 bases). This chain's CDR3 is CATSDPAGPTDNQPQHF. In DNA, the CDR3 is TGTGCCACCAGTGATCCCGCGGGGCCTACTGACAATCAGCCCCAGCATTTT.